The 5 T cell receptor beta chains below come from one sample, sequenced in a study of glioma-infiltrating T cells after dendritic cell vaccination. The time point here: after dendritic cell vaccination, including at tumor progression/relapse. Assay used: immunoSEQ multiplex PCR; TCRdb lists only in-frame clones, some missing. Of roughly 80,000 clones in the sample, around nine tenths are singletons; the top ten hold about 2.2%. Sequenced here: blood, sampled after dendritic cell vaccination. The origin of the receptors is a human donor with glioblastoma.

J is TRBJ2-3 and V is TRBV5-4; D unresolved. The CDR3 has 13 amino acids. The germline V gene has CDR1 SGHNT and CDR2 YYREEE (reference sequence). Deletions cut 0 bases from V and 1 base from J, with 3 bases between. CDR3 loop: CASSLVGTDTQYF. The CDR3 nucleotides read TGTGCCAGCAGCTTGGTCGGCACAGATACGCAGTATTTT.

This rearrangement joins TRBV30 to TRBJ1-4; TRBD1 agrees at 7 bases. CDR3 length: 14 amino acids. With 3 bases clipped from V and 5 bases from J, the junction kept 6 bases outside the gene matches. The V gene's germline CDR1 is GTSNPN and CDR2 SVGIG (reference sequence). As DNA, the CDR3 is TGTGCCTGGAGAGAACAGGGGATCAATGAAAAACTGTTTTTT. The encoded protein is CAWREQGINEKLFF.

The J gene is TRBJ2-5, the V gene TRBV2, with D hard to call. TRBJ2-7 explains the end of the DNA better; the J call may be wrong. In germline, CDR1 is SNHLY, CDR2 FYNNEI. The CDR3 has 13 amino acids. The CDR3 sequence: CASDYLKVGEQYF. CDR3 DNA sequence: TGTGCCAGCGATTACCTGAAGGTGGGCGAGCAGTACTTC.

The chain employs TRBV13 and TRBJ2-1, with 10 bases aligning to TRBD1. Per the germline V gene, CDR1 is PRHDT and CDR2 is FYEKMQ (reference sequence). The CDR3 runs to 15 residues. Trimming at V came to 5 bases and at J to 9 bases, leaving 10 bases not matched to a gene. CDR3 sequence reads: CASSQGQGGSFEQFF. The CDR3 coding sequence is TGTGCCAGCAGCCAAGGACAGGGGGGCAGCTTTGAGCAGTTCTTC.

This chain connects TRBV5-4 to TRBJ2-7; TRBD2 is a possible D gene (6 bases). Deletions cut 0 bases from V and 7 bases from J, with 11 bases between. The germline CDR1 and CDR2 sequences are SGHNT and YYREEE (reference sequence). This CDR3 region has 13 residues. CDR3 in DNA: TGTGCCAGCAGCTTGGCCCGCGGGATTGAGCAGTACTTC. It specifies CASSLARGIEQYF.